Each of the 25 T cell receptor beta chains below was sequenced from the same sample in a study of cytomegalovirus exposure and HLA in healthy donors. TCRdb's copy holds only in-frame clones and misses some; the assay was immunoSEQ multiplex PCR. The repertoire includes some 120,000 clones, around 90% of them detected once, and 1.9% sits in the top ten. What was sequenced was PBMCs. The receptors derive from a woman under 30 in good health and CMV-seronegative.

The chain uses TRBV27 and TRBJ2-1, with a possible D match to TRBD1 (5 bases). The CDR3 runs 16 residues. Germline-derived CDR1 and CDR2 are MNHEY and SMNVEV (reference sequence). The ends were cut back, 5 bases at V and 7 bases at J, with 21 bases in the middle. Written as DNA, the CDR3 is TGTGCCAGCAGTACCGACAGATCCCAGGAGTTGAATGAGCAGTTCTTC. Residues: CASSTDRSQELNEQFF.

The chain has TRBV6-4 and TRBJ2-1; 8 nucleotides agree with TRBD2. J was trimmed by 5 bases and V by 5 bases; bases with no gene match: 8. Germline assignment: CDR1 MRHNA and CDR2 SNTAGT. The CDR3 is made up of 15 amino acids. The CDR3, as DNA: TGTGCCAGCAGTCGCACGGGGGGGGATCACAATGAGCAGTTCTTC. Protein: CASSRTGGDHNEQFF.

J is TRBJ1-1 and V is TRBV18; D call uncertain. The germline V and J ends were trimmed by 3 bases and 5 bases, with 13 bases remaining between them. The CDR3 length is 14 residues. CDR1 is KGHSH and CDR2 is LQKENI in the germline V gene. DNA for the CDR3: TGTGCCAGCTCACCTGGCACAGCGGGAACTGAAGCTTTCTTT. Translating gives CASSPGTAGTEAFF. Full variable domain (missing parts from reference TRBV18 and TRBJ1-1): NAGVMQNPRHLVRRRGQEARLRCSPMKGHSHVYWYRQLPEEGLKFMVYLQKENIIDESGMPKERFSAEFPKEGPSILRIQQVVRGDSAAYFCASSPGTAGTEAFFGQGTRLTVV.

This clone was recorded only once. This chain connects TRBV15 to TRBJ1-5; unclear D gene. Germline CDR1 and CDR2: LNHNV and YYDKDF (reference sequence). The CDR3 sequence is 15 residues long. Trimming removed 1 base from V and 4 bases from J, with 11 bases in between. CDR3 in DNA: TGTGCCACCAGCAGAGGAGGAGGGCGAAATCAGCCCCAGCATTTT. Encoded protein: CATSRGGGRNQPQHF. Using reference TRBV15 and TRBJ1-5 for the parts outside the CDR3, the full variable domain is DAMVIQNPRYQVTQFGKPVTLSCSQTLNHNVMYWYQQKSSQAPKLLFHYYDKDFNNEADTPDNFQSRRPNTSFCFLDIRSPGLGDTAMYLCATSRGGGRNQPQHFGDGTRLSIL.

J is TRBJ2-1 and V is TRBV9, with 8 bases lining up with TRBD2. The CDR3 has 17 amino acids. V lost 3 bases, J lost 2 bases, and 10 bases stayed unmatched. Germline loops: CDR1 SGDLS, CDR2 YYNGEE. CDR3 sequence: CASSARLREVPYNEQFF. The CDR3 DNA sequence: TGTGCCAGCAGCGCCCGCTTGCGGGAGGTCCCCTACAATGAGCAGTTCTTC.

The chain combines TRBV4-1 with TRBJ1-4; no clear D. CDR1 is MGHRA and CDR2 is YSYEKL in the germline V gene. V was pared by 3 bases and J by 5 bases, with 16 bases between. CDR3 size: 16 residues. The CDR3 protein is CASSHPAGILNEKLFF. CDR3 coding DNA: TGCGCCAGCAGCCACCCGGCCGGGATTTTAAATGAAAAACTGTTTTTT.

The J gene is TRBJ1-1, the V gene TRBV6-4; possibly TRBD1 for D (6 bases). V lost 3 bases and J lost 4, with 15 bases in between. CDR3 length equals 15 residues. From germline, CDR1 is MRHNA and CDR2 SNTAGT. The CDR3 reads CASSDRGGGGTEAFF. Here the CDR3 DNA reads TGTGCCAGCAGTGATAGGGGGGGAGGCGGCACTGAAGCTTTCTTT.

The rearrangement joins TRBV2 to TRBJ2-2; D is possibly TRBD1 (5 bases). V shed 7 bases and J shed 1 base, with 7 bases lying between them. The CDR3 sequence is 13 residues long. Per the germline V gene, CDR1 is SNHLY and CDR2 is FYNNEI. The CDR3 DNA reads TGTGCCAGCATCGGACAGAACACCGGGGAGCTGTTTTTT. Amino acid sequence: CASIGQNTGELFF.

The chain joins TRBV7-9 to TRBJ1-1; D is unresolved. Deletions cut 6 bases from V and 2 bases from J, with 7 bases between. CDR3 length equals 12 residues. The germline CDR1 and CDR2 sequences are SEHNR and FQNEAQ (reference sequence). For the CDR3, the DNA is TGTGCCAGCAGTTCTTTTAACACTGAAGCTTTCTTT. This codes for CASSSFNTEAFF. The full variable domain, completed using reference TRBV7-9 and TRBJ1-1, is DTGVSQNPRHKITKRGQNVTFRCDPISEHNRLYWYRQTLGQGPEFLTYFQNEAQLEKSRLLSDRFSAERPKGSFSTLEIQRTEQGDSAMYLCASSSFNTEAFFGQGTRLTVV.

The sample holds one count of this clone. The chain uses TRBV7-9 and TRBJ2-1; TRBD1 aligns across 7 bases. V dropped 3 bases and J dropped 8; count of bases not matched to a gene: 10. The CDR3 length is 15 residues. Germline CDR1 and CDR2: SEHNR and FQNEAQ (reference sequence). The CDR3 DNA is TGTGCCAGCAGCTTGACAGGGATCTTCTATGATGAGCAGTTCTTC. This sequence encodes CASSLTGIFYDEQFF.

Turning to this clone: Its ends do not fully match the called genes, so a read error is possible. V and J are TRBV4-2 and TRBJ2-7, with D uncertain. Germline V gene data show CDR1 as LGHNA and CDR2 as YNFKEQ. This CDR3 region has 14 residues. DNA of the CDR3: TGTGCCAGCAGTCAAGAGGCCTTGTCCTACGAGCAGTACTTC. It yields the protein CASSQEALSYEQYF.

The rearrangement joins TRBV6-1 to TRBJ2-7, with 8 bases matching TRBD1. This CDR3 comprises 14 residues. CDR1 MNHNS and CDR2 SASEGT come from the germline V gene. V shed 5 bases and J 4 bases; nucleotides not matched to a gene: 7. CDR3 residues: CASSPTDRVYEQYF. The CDR3 DNA reads as TGTGCCAGCAGTCCAACGGACAGGGTTTACGAGCAGTACTTC.

V and J are TRBV10-1 and TRBJ1-6; D remains unclear. From germline, CDR1 is WNHNN and CDR2 SYGVQD (reference sequence). V was shortened by 3 bases and J by 11 bases, with 11 bases between the two germline ends. The CDR3 extends over 13 amino acids. The CDR3: CASSEFVGAPLHF. DNA of the CDR3: TGCGCCAGCAGTGAATTTGTCGGTGCACCCCTCCACTTT.

V is TRBV27 and J is TRBJ2-2; D unresolved. This CDR3 is 14 amino acids long. The V and J ends lost 6 bases and 6 bases respectively, with 14 bases between them. Germline V gene sequence: CDR1 MNHEY, CDR2 SMNVEV (reference sequence). CDR3 protein: CASRTTRRAGELFF. The DNA for the CDR3 is TGTGCCAGCAGAACTACCCGACGGGCCGGGGAGCTGTTTTTT.

The V gene is TRBV6-5, the J gene TRBJ1-1; no clear D gene. Trimming took off 3 bases at V and 0 bases at J, with 11 bases between the two ends. Germline V gene lookup returns CDR1 MNHEY and CDR2 SVGAGI. CDR3 length: 15 residues. The CDR3 coding sequence is TGTGCCAGCAGTTATTTAGGAGGGCTGAACACTGAAGCTTTCTTT. The encoded protein is CASSYLGGLNTEAFF.

This CDR3 is CASSYSTSGNGMQFF. As DNA, the CDR3 is TGTGCCAGCAGTTACTCTACTAGCGGGAATGGAATGCAGTTCTTC. The rearrangement joins TRBV6-5 to TRBJ2-1; 10 nucleotides align to TRBD2. The CDR3 runs to 15 residues. V gave up 0 bases and J gave up 12 bases; unmatched junction bases: 8. CDR1 is MNHEY and CDR2 is SVGAGI in the germline V gene.

The CDR3 loop reads CASSPRDLSVDTQYF. The CDR3, as DNA: TGTGCCAGCAGTCCACGGGACTTGTCAGTCGATACGCAGTATTTT. The chain couples TRBV28 to TRBJ2-3, with a possible D match to TRBD2 (6 bases). V was trimmed by 5 bases and J by 6 bases, leaving 18 bases between them. Per the germline V gene, CDR1 is MDHEN and CDR2 is SYDVKM. This CDR3 has 15 residues.

This chain joins TRBV6-1 and TRBJ1-1; possibly TRBD1 for D (5 bases). Trimming removed 6 bases at V and 5 bases at J, with 10 bases between. The CDR3 is made up of 12 amino acids. Germline V gene data show CDR1 as MNHNS and CDR2 as SASEGT. The CDR3: CASSWGETEAFF. The CDR3 DNA follows: TGTGCCAGCAGCTGGGGGGAAACTGAAGCTTTCTTT.

The V and J genes are TRBV4-1 and TRBJ2-7, with unresolved D. CDR1 and CDR2 from the germline V gene are MGHRA and YSYEKL. Trimming stripped 0 bases from V and 3 bases from J, with 12 bases between. The CDR3 is made up of 15 amino acids. The CDR3 DNA reads as TGCGCCAGCAGCCAAGAATTGGTACCCTACTACGAGCAGTACTTC. Its protein is CASSQELVPYYEQYF.

The chain couples TRBV7-9 to TRBJ2-1, with TRBD2 matching over 13 bases. From germline, CDR1 is SEHNR and CDR2 FQNEAQ (reference sequence). This CDR3 region has 15 residues. With 5 bases clipped from V and 6 bases from J, the junction kept 4 bases outside the gene matches. The CDR3 DNA reads TGTGCCAGCAGCCCCACTAGCGGGGGGGCCAATGAGCAGTTCTTC. Its translation is CASSPTSGGANEQFF.

The CDR3 loop reads CASSLVAGATYGYTF. The CDR3 region has the DNA TGCGCCAGCAGCTTGGTTGCAGGGGCAACCTATGGCTACACCTTC. The gene calls are TRBV5-1 and TRBJ1-2; D may be TRBD1 (6 bases). The CDR3 is 15 amino acids. CDR1 is SGHRS and CDR2 is YFSETQ in the germline V gene. With 0 bases removed from V and 4 bases from J, the gap between germline ends came to 13 bases. The complete variable domain, with remaining parts taken from reference TRBV5-1 and TRBJ1-2, reads KAGVTQTPRYLIKTRGQQVTLSCSPISGHRSVSWYQQTPGQGLQFLFEYFSETQRNKGNFPGRFSGRQFSNSRSEMNVSTLELGDSALYLCASSLVAGATYGYTFGSGTRLTVV.

This clone appeared once. The CDR3 is CASSYGVGQDTEAFF. As DNA, the CDR3 is TGTGCCAGCAGTTACGGAGTGGGGCAGGACACTGAAGCTTTCTTT. The rearrangement joins TRBV6-6 to TRBJ1-1, with a weak D call TRBD1 (5 bases). The V and J ends lost 2 bases and 3 bases respectively, with 13 bases between them. Looked up from germline, CDR1 is MNHNY and CDR2 is SVGAGI (reference sequence). The CDR3 covers 15 residues.

The table lists this clone with a few counts. The genes are TRBV7-2 and TRBJ2-1, with a weak D call TRBD1 (5 bases). This CDR3 is 13 amino acids long. Per germline, CDR1 SGHTA and CDR2 FQGNSA. Deletions cut 1 base from V and 14 bases from J, with 15 bases between. The CDR3 nucleotides are TGTGCCAGCAGCTTAGATACAGGATATCCGAAGTTCTTC. Its translation: CASSLDTGYPKFF.

The V and J genes are TRBV15 and TRBJ2-7, with TRBD1 as a possible D gene (6 bases). Germline-derived CDR1 and CDR2 are LNHNV and YYDKDF (reference sequence). V dropped 5 bases and J dropped 4 bases, with 15 bases sitting between them. The CDR3 is made up of 14 amino acids. The CDR3 bases are TGTGCCACCAGCCCAGGAAGGGGGTCTTACGAGCAGTACTTC. Protein product: CATSPGRGSYEQYF.

This clone came up once. This chain links TRBV6-5 with TRBJ2-5, with 14 positions matching TRBD2. The V gene end was trimmed by 6 bases and the J gene end by 5 bases; junction bases not matched to a gene: 5. The CDR3 spans 15 residues. From germline, CDR1 is MNHEY and CDR2 SVGAGI. CDR3: CASRRGLAGVETQYF. The CDR3 DNA follows: TGTGCCAGCAGGCGGGGACTAGCGGGGGTTGAGACCCAGTACTTC.